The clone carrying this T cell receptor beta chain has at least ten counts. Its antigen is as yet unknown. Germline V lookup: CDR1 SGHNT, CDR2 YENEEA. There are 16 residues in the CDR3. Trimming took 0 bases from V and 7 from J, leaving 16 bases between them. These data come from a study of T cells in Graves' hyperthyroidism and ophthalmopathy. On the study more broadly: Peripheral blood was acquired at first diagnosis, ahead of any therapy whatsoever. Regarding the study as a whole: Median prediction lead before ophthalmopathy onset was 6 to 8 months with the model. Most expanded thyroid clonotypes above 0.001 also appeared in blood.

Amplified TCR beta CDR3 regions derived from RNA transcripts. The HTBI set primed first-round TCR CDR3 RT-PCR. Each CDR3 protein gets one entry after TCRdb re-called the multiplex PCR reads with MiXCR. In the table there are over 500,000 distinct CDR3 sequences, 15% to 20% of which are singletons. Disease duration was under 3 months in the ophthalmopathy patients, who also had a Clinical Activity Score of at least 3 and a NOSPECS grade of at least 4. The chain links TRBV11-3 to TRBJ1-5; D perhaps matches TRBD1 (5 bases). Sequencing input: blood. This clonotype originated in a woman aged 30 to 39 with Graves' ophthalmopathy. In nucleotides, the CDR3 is TGTGCCAGCAGCTTAGATCCGGGCAGGCGGGACCAGCCCCAGCATTTT. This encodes CASSLDPGRRDQPQHF.